This T cell receptor beta chain was recorded in a study of STAT5B mutations in CD4+ large granular lymphocyte leukemia. Study information: Healthy donors showed HLA-associated enrichment of the CDR3 'QG' motif.

V lost 8 bases and J 1 base, leaving 18 bases between the germline ends. The CDR3 consists of 15 residues. The germline CDR1 and CDR2 sequences are MNHEY and SMNVEV (reference sequence). Study results and limitations: Compared with healthy controls (2/35), patient top clones favored TRBV06 (8/27).

Sequencing was at survey level. Here immunoSEQ multiplex PCR was the method, and the copy in TCRdb shows in-frame clones only, minus some. The sample has 40,000 to 45,000 clones; roughly four fifths are singletons. Comments on this clone: Its matching antigen is unknown.

Sequenced material: CD4+ T cells from blood buffy coats. This receptor was identified in a human donor in good health. This chain uses TRBV27 with TRBJ2-7; D is perhaps TRBD2 (7 bases). This CDR3 reads CASSRRGAQSYEQYF. CDR3 in DNA: TGTGCCAGCTCAAGACGGGGGGCGCAATCCTACGAGCAGTACTTC.